Given below is one T cell receptor (beta chain) in context. In germline, CDR1 is SGDLS, CDR2 YYNGEE. The V gene end was trimmed by 0 bases and the J gene end by 8 bases; junction bases not matched to a gene: 1. CDR3 length equals 14 residues. The PCR made use of 60 Vbeta and 13 Jbeta primers. Sequencing used immunoSEQ multiplex PCR; TCRdb keeps in-frame clones, though not all of them. The repertoire consists of about 110,000 clones, with around three quarters occurring once and the leading ten covering 2.5% to 3%. The sample comes from a study of cytomegalovirus exposure and HLA in healthy donors. Material: PBMCs. This chain links TRBV9 with TRBJ2-1; TRBD2 agrees at 11 bases. The TCR sequence derives from a woman between 18 and 30 years old in good health and CMV-seropositive. CDR3: CASSVDSGRDEQFF. CDR3 coding DNA: TGTGCCAGCAGCGTAGATAGCGGGAGGGATGAGCAGTTCTTC.